Listed here is a single T cell receptor (beta chain). This record comes from a study of T cell changes during pregnancy in multiple sclerosis. Germline CDR1 reads SGHRS; CDR2 reads YFSETQ. This CDR3 is 15 amino acids long. With 0 bases removed from V and 0 bases from J, the gap between germline ends came to 7 bases. Assay: immunoSEQ multiplex PCR; the TCRdb copy retains only in-frame clones and omits some. The table has tens of thousands of clones, 88% seen once. This sequence originates from a female donor with multiple sclerosis, enrolled in a pregnancy study. The sample consisted of CD4+ T cells from peripheral blood mononuclear cells, taken in the second trimester of pregnancy. The V gene is TRBV5-1, the J gene TRBJ2-1, with a weak D call TRBD2 (6 bases). The CDR3 coding sequence is TGCGCCAGCAGCTTGGGGACTACCTCCTACAATGAGCAGTTCTTC. Protein product: CASSLGTTSYNEQFF.